The T cell receptor (beta chain) under discussion was sequenced for a study of T cells expressing NK-cell markers. No DNA is given; TCRdb re-called the 5' RACE reads and lists each CDR3 protein once. This sample carries 350,000 to 450,000 distinct CDR3 sequences, with around 5.2% going to the ten biggest clones. Looked up from germline, CDR1 is SGHRS and CDR2 is YFSETQ. CDR3 length: 13 residues. This TCR came from a man between 18 and 69 years old in good health. The sequencing sample was made of blood T cells: a sorted CD56 or NKG2C T cell subset, CD4+ or CD8+ T cells, or bulk PBMC T cells (not recorded which). The chain uses TRBV5-1 and TRBJ2-4; TCRdb's assignment of TRBD1 cannot be checked, as there is no DNA. The CDR3 spells CASGGAAKNIQYF.